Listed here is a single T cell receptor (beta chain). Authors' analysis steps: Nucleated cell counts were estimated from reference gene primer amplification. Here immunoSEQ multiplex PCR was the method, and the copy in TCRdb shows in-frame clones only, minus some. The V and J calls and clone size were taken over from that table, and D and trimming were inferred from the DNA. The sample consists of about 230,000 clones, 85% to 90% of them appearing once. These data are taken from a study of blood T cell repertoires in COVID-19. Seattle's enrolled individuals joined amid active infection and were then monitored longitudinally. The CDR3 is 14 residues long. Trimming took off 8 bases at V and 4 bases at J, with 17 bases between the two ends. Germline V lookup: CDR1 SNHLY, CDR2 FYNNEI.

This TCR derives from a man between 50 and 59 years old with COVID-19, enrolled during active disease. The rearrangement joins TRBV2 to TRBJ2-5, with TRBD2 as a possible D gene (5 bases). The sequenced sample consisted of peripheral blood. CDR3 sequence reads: CASDKAVASETQYF. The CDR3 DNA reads TGTGCCAGCGACAAAGCGGTTGCCTCAGAGACCCAGTACTTC.